One and the same sample provided the 9 T cell receptor beta chains below, sequenced in a study of shared clonotypes between healthy human individuals. Data came from immunoSEQ multiplex PCR; TCRdb stores just in-frame clones and leaves some out. The sample shows roughly 700,000 clones, around two thirds of them seen only once. The material sequenced was memory CD4+ T cells sorted from blood. Specified subset: CD45RA-negative fraction. These receptor sequences come from a woman in her 30s in good health.

The chain uses TRBV5-1 and TRBJ2-7, with D perhaps being TRBD1 or TRBD2 (5 bases each). Trimming removed 4 bases at V and 5 bases at J, with 19 bases between. The germline gives CDR1 SGHRS, CDR2 YFSETQ. This CDR3 is 15 amino acids long. The CDR3 bases are TGCGCCAGCAGCCCGGGTCGCGCGAGAGGGGACGAGCAGTACTTC. Residues: CASSPGRARGDEQYF.

The chain is built from TRBV7-6 and TRBJ2-1, with D possibly TRBD2 on 6 matching bases. The CDR3 is 15 residues long. Germline lookup yields CDR1 SGHVS and CDR2 FNYEAQ. V was trimmed by 4 bases and J by 3 bases, leaving 13 bases between them. CDR3 region: CASSSGSGLYNEQFF. CDR3 in DNA: TGTGCCAGCAGCTCGGGTAGCGGCCTCTACAATGAGCAGTTCTTC.

The chain has TRBV5-1 and TRBJ1-5; D remains unclear. CDR3 length: 15 amino acids. Trimming pared 2 bases from V and 4 bases from J, leaving 13 bases between. In germline, CDR1 is SGHRS, CDR2 YFSETQ. CDR3 sequence reads: CASSFGESQNQPQHF. The CDR3 nucleotides are TGCGCCAGCAGCTTTGGGGAATCCCAAAATCAGCCCCAGCATTTT.

Remarks on this clone: A read error may be the cause here, since a much bigger clone is one base away. Other DNA sequences within the sample encode an identical CDR3. The CDR3 DNA follows: TGCGCCAGCAGCTTGGGGGACAGGGATTCCAATGAGCAGTTCTTC. It translates to CASSLGDRDSNEQFF. The chain recombines TRBV5-1 with TRBJ2-1; 9 nucleotides agree with TRBD1. The CDR3 is made up of 15 amino acids. V trimming: 0 bases; J trimming: 6 bases; junction bases outside the gene matches: 4. Germline CDR1 reads SGHRS; CDR2 reads YFSETQ.

The chain has TRBV4-1 and TRBJ1-6; unclear D gene. CDR3 size: 13 residues. Germline CDR1 is MGHRA and CDR2 is YSYEKL. The V and J ends lost 1 base and 7 bases respectively, with 5 bases between them. For the CDR3, the DNA is TGCGCCAGCAGCCAAGGGGTGAATTCACCCCTCCACTTT. As protein: CASSQGVNSPLHF.

V gene TRBV28 combines with J gene TRBJ2-5, with 8 bases fitting TRBD1. The DNA end is more similar to TRBJ2-7, so the J call may be wrong. Germline CDR1 and CDR2: MDHEN and SYDVKM. The CDR3 has 12 residues. CDR3 amino acids: CATRDRSYEQYF. Here the CDR3 DNA reads TGTGCCACCCGGGACAGGTCCTACGAGCAGTACTTC.

This clone showed up just once. The J gene is TRBJ1-2, the V gene TRBV27; TRBD1 is a possible D gene (6 bases). V was cut by 7 bases and J by 4 bases, with 22 bases left in between. The CDR3 is made up of 16 amino acids. Germline CDR1 MNHEY, CDR2 SMNVEV (reference sequence). The DNA of the CDR3 is TGTGCCAGCAAACCGGGGGGGCCGGGGGATGTCTATGGCTACACCTTC. It is translated as CASKPGGPGDVYGYTF.

This chain connects TRBV6-6 to TRBJ1-1; 7 bases map to TRBD1. The CDR3 sequence is 14 residues long. Unmatched junction bases numbered 8, after V lost 7 bases and J lost 3 bases. Germline lookup yields CDR1 MNHNY and CDR2 SVGAGI (reference sequence). DNA for the CDR3: TGTGCCAGCAAGGGGGCCAGGGCGGACACTGAAGCTTTCTTT. It yields the protein CASKGARADTEAFF.

The chain is built from TRBV15 and TRBJ2-5, with TRBD2 identical over 7 bases. Germline lookup yields CDR1 LNHNV and CDR2 YYDKDF (reference sequence). V was pared by 0 bases and J by 5 bases, with 9 bases of the junction left unmatched. This CDR3 is built from 16 residues. As DNA, the CDR3 is TGTGCCACCAGCAGAGATCGGGGAGGGTTAGGGGAGACCCAGTACTTC. Residues: CATSRDRGGLGETQYF.